This T cell receptor (beta chain) derives from a study of radiotherapy plus CTLA-4 blockade in lung cancer. TCRdb's table, derived via immunoSEQ multiplex PCR, lists solely in-frame clones and lacks some. Of 77,000 or so clones listed, roughly 69% are singletons. The CDR3 totals 13 residues. Germline V lookup: CDR1 MNHNY, CDR2 SVGAGI (reference sequence). Deletions cut 5 bases from V and 4 bases from J, with 11 bases between. In its sample, this clone was seen many times. The sequencing here drew on peripheral blood, taken from a patient treated with radiotherapy plus ipilimumab. The chain employs TRBV6-6 and TRBJ1-2; D unclear. The source of this sequence is a human donor with non-small cell lung cancer whose response to radiotherapy plus ipilimumab could not be evaluated. The CDR3 region has the DNA TGTGCCAGCAGTGCGGGTCGAAGCTATGGCTACACCTTC. This encodes CASSAGRSYGYTF.